This TCR beta chain comes out of a study of blood T cell repertoires in COVID-19. The wider study: From T cells, B-cell-depleted T cells, or PBMCs came the material, which was cDNA or gDNA.

V was shortened by 0 bases and J by 9 bases, with 9 bases between the two germline ends. Germline CDR1 MNHEY, CDR2 SMNVEV (reference sequence). The CDR3 spans 13 residues. Sequencing used immunoSEQ multiplex PCR; TCRdb keeps in-frame clones, though not all of them. This table holds around 120,000 clones, under 85% found once. The sample consisted of peripheral blood. This sequence joins TRBV27 and TRBJ2-1; TRBD2 is a possible D gene (5 bases). This sequence was found in a man aged 35 to 55 with active or convalescent COVID-19. Here the CDR3 reads CASSLSPRGEQFF. The CDR3 nucleotides are TGTGCCAGCAGTTTATCCCCCCGGGGTGAGCAGTTCTTC.